Given below is one T cell receptor beta chain in context. The entry originates in a study of blood T cell repertoires in COVID-19. The wider study: The United States, Italy and Spain provided the acute and convalescent COVID-19 samples.

The assay was immunoSEQ multiplex PCR, and TCRdb's table has in-frame clones only and misses some. Of some 70,000 clones in the sample, 75% to 85% were seen once. After removal of 5 bases from V and 5 bases from J, the junction contained 7 bases not matched to a gene. From germline, CDR1 is SGHVS and CDR2 FQNEAQ. CDR3 length: 15 residues. The sequencing sample was made of peripheral blood. This TCR was recovered from a man older than 75 with acute or convalescent COVID-19. The chain joins TRBV7-8 to TRBJ1-4; 8 bases match TRBD1. This CDR3 is CASSGAGTGNEKLFF. The DNA of the CDR3 is TGTGCCAGCAGCGGGGCCGGGACAGGCAATGAAAAACTGTTTTTT.